These T cell receptor beta chains were read from a single sample in a study of T cells in localized non-small cell lung cancer. Sequencing was performed with immunoSEQ multiplex PCR; in TCRdb, only in-frame clones are kept and a portion is missing. The sample holds tens of thousands of clones, about 88% seen once. This material consisted of peripheral blood, taken before any cancer treatment. These receptor sequences come from a woman aged 18 to 55 with stage III lung adenocarcinoma. Each CDR3 is given with its conserved first and last residue. A D gene is named only where the DNA matches it firmly. Some rows mark clone size as missing; the rest say once, few, many or name a class of expanded clone.

j_gene,abundance,v_gene,d_gene,CDR3aa,CDR3nt
TRBJ2-3,.,TRBV5-1,.,CASSQTAGTDTQYF,TGCGCCAGCAGCCAAACGGCTGGCACAGATACGCAGTATTTT
TRBJ1-6,.,TRBV6-6,TRBD1,CASSSRGGESPLHF,TGTGCCAGCAGCAGCCGAGGGGGCGAATCACCCCTCCACTTT
TRBJ1-2,few,TRBV27,.,CASSFGTNYGYTF,TGTGCCAGCAGTTTTGGGACTAACTATGGCTACACCTTC
TRBJ2-5,.,TRBV7-2,.,CASSLAWEQETQYF,TGTGCCAGCAGCTTAGCGTGGGAACAAGAGACCCAGTACTTC
TRBJ1-1,.,TRBV9,.,CASSDRWEGLGTEAFF,TGTGCCAGCAGCGACCGCTGGGAGGGCTTGGGTACTGAAGCTTTCTTT
TRBJ1-1,few,TRBV9,.,CASSVVPNTEAFF,TGTGCCAGCAGCGTAGTACCGAACACTGAAGCTTTCTTT
TRBJ1-5,.,TRBV29-1,.,CSVAGLNQPQHF,TGCAGCGTCGCGGGACTCAATCAGCCCCAGCATTTT
TRBJ1-3,.,TRBV5-6,.,CASSLTQGGDTIYF,TGTGCCAGCAGCCTGACTCAGGGAGGGGACACCATATATTTT
TRBJ1-2,few,TRBV27,.,CASSPRAAINYGYTF,TGTGCCAGCAGTCCCCGGGCGGCCATCAACTATGGCTACACCTTC
TRBJ2-7,once,TRBV5-1,.,CASSLAQVGGGSSYEQYF,TGCGCCAGCAGCTTGGCCCAGGTAGGGGGAGGCAGCTCCTACGAGCAGTACTTC
TRBJ1-3,.,TRBV13,.,CASQKFVGKGSGNTIYF,TGTGCCAGCCAAAAATTTGTGGGCAAGGGCTCTGGAAACACCATATATTTT
TRBJ2-1,.,TRBV4-1,.,CASSQAESYNEQFF,TGCGCCAGCAGCCAAGCTGAGAGCTACAATGAGCAGTTCTTC
TRBJ2-1,few,TRBV29-1,.,CSVQTLGQPSSYNEQFF,TGCAGCGTCCAGACACTCGGACAGCCCAGCTCCTACAATGAGCAGTTCTTC
TRBJ2-2,.,TRBV19,.,CASSWTAGELFF,TGTGCCAGTAGTTGGACAGCCGGGGAGCTGTTTTTT
TRBJ2-1,.,TRBV5-1,TRBD2,CASSYSPGAFVSGGANEQFF,TGCGCCAGCAGCTACTCCCCTGGTGCCTTCGTCAGCGGGGGGGCGAATGAGCAGTTCTTC
TRBJ2-4,.,TRBV5-8,.,CASSFPGGRVNIQYF,TGTGCCAGCAGCTTTCCCGGGGGCAGGGTAAACATTCAGTACTTC
TRBJ1-1,.,TRBV11-1,.,CASSLYSTEAFF,TGTGCCAGCAGCTTATATTCCACTGAAGCTTTCTTT
TRBJ2-7,.,TRBV23-1,TRBD2,CASSQSMASGGQFYEQYF,TGCGCCAGCAGTCAATCGATGGCTAGCGGGGGACAATTCTACGAGCAGTACTTC
TRBJ2-1,.,TRBV15,.,CATSRQLSGIRGNEQFF,TGTGCCACCAGCAGACAACTTTCGGGAATCCGCGGTAATGAGCAGTTCTTC
TRBJ1-4,once,TRBV4-1,.,CASSHEGARTEKLFF,TGCGCCAGCAGCCACGAAGGGGCCAGGACTGAAAAACTGTTTTTT
TRBJ2-1,.,TRBV28,.,CASSLAQINEQFF,TGTGCCAGCAGTTTAGCACAGATCAATGAGCAGTTCTTC
TRBJ2-1,.,TRBV27,TRBD1,CASSPTGNSYNEQFF,TGTGCCAGCAGTCCGACAGGGAACTCCTACAATGAGCAGTTCTTC
TRBJ2-4,.,TRBV7-8,.,CASSLGWQRDIQYF,TGTGCCAGCAGCTTAGGTTGGCAGAGGGACATTCAGTACTTC
TRBJ1-2,.,TRBV4-1,TRBD1,CASSQEQGAEYGYTF,TGCGCCAGCAGCCAAGAGCAGGGGGCGGAATATGGCTACACCTTC